This TCR beta chain stems from a study of radiation and T cells in renal cell carcinoma. Across the whole study: Nephrectomy followed 15 Gy stereotactic body radiation by 4 weeks. The study, taken as a whole, reports: No pretreatment tumor biopsies were available for baseline clonotypes. From baseline, blood top tumor clonotypes peaked at 2 weeks post-radiation.

Time point given: baseline pretreatment blood. This sample's treatment: 15 Gy SBRT to primary tumor, nephrectomy 4 weeks later. The patient's renal cell carcinoma had clear cell pathology. As to this clone: No antigen is known for it.

Clones were sequenced by immunoSEQ multiplex PCR, and TCRdb holds only the in-frame ones, with some missing. Of 130,000 or so clones listed, less than 90% are singletons. This CDR3 region has 14 residues. The V gene lost 10 bases and the J gene lost 3 bases, with 15 bases spanning the gap. Per germline, CDR1 MNHNY and CDR2 SVGAGI (reference sequence). Material: blood, obtained from a patient whose treatment included radiotherapy and nephrectomy. The chain combines TRBV6-6 with TRBJ2-2, with D tentatively TRBD1 (6 bases). This clonotype was sampled from a woman aged 45 to 65 with renal cell carcinoma. CDR3 nucleotides: TGTGCCACCCAACAGGGAATTGACACCGGGGAGCTGTTTTTT. Its translation is CATQQGIDTGELFF.